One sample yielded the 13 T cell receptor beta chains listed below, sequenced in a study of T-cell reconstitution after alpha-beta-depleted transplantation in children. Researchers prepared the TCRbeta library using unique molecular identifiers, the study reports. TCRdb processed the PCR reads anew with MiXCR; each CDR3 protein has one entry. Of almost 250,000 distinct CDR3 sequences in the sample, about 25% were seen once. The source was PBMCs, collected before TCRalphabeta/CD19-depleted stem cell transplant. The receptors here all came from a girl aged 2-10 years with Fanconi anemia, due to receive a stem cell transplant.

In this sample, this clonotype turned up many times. The CDR3 sequence is CASRSFLVAASTDTQYF. The CDR3 bases are TGTGCCAGCAGGTCCTTTTTAGTTGCCGCTAGCACAGATACGCAGTATTTT. This rearrangement joins TRBV6-5 to TRBJ2-3; no reliable D call. V dropped 6 bases and J dropped 0 bases, with 19 bases sitting between them. The CDR3 covers 17 residues. Per germline, CDR1 MNHEY and CDR2 SVGAGI.

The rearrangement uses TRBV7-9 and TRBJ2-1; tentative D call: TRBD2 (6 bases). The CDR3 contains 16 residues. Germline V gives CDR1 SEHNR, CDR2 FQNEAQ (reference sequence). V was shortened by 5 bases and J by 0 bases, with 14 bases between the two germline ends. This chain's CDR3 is CASSRLRGSSYNEQFF. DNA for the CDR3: TGTGCCAGCAGCAGATTACGGGGGAGCTCCTACAATGAGCAGTTCTTC.

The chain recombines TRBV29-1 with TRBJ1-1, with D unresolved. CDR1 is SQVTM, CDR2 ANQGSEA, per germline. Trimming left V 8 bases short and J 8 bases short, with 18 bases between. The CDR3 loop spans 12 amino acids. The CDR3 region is CSLKREGREAFF. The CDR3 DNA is TGCAGCCTAAAAAGGGAAGGAAGAGAAGCTTTCTTT.

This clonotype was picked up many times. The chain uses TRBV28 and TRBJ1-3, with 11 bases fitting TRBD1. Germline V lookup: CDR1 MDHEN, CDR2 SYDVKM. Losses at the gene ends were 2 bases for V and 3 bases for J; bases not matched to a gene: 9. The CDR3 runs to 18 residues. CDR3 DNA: TGTGCCAGCAGTTTAAATCGGGACAGGGGGAGTAGTGGAAACACCATATATTTT. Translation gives CASSLNRDRGSSGNTIYF.

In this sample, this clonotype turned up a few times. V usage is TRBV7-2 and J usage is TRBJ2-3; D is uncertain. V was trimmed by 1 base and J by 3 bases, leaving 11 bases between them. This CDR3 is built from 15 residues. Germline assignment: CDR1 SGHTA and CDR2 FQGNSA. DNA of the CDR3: TGTGCCAGCAGCTTAGTTGGGGTGACTACAGATACGCAGTATTTT. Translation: CASSLVGVTTDTQYF. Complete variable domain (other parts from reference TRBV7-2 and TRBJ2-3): GAGVSQSPSNKVTEKGKDVELRCDPISGHTALYWYRQSLGQGLEFLIYFQGNSAPDKSGLPSDRFSAERTGGSVSTLTIQRTQQEDSAVYLCASSLVGVTTDTQYFGPGTRLTVL.

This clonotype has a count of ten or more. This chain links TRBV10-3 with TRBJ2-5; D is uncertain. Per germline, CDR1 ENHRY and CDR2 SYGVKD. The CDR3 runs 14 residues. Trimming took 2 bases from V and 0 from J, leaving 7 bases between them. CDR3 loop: CAISEAAYQETQYF. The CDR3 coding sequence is TGTGCCATCAGTGAGGCAGCCTACCAAGAGACCCAGTACTTC.

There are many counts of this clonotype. CDR3 residues: CSEASLYEQYF. The CDR3 region has the DNA TGCAGTGAGGCTAGCCTTTACGAGCAGTACTTC. The chain couples TRBV20-1 to TRBJ2-7; a possible D gene is TRBD2 (5 bases). This CDR3 is 11 amino acids long. V shed 7 bases and J shed 4 bases, with 11 bases lying between them. The V gene's germline CDR1 is DFQATT and CDR2 SNEGSKA (reference sequence).

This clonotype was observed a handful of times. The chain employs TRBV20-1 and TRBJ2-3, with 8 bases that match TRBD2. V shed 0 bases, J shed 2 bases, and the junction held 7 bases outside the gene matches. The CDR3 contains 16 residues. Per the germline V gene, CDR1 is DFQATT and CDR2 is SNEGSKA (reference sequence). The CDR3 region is CSARDRIAGITDTQYF. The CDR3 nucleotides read TGCAGTGCTAGAGATCGGATAGCGGGAATCACAGATACGCAGTATTTT.

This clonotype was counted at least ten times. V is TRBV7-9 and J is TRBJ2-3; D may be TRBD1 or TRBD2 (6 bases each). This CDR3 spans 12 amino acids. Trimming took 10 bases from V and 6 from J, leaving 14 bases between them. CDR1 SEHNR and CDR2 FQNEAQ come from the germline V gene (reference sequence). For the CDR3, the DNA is TGTGCCACTCGAGGGGGGACGGATACGCAGTATTTT. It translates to CATRGGTDTQYF.

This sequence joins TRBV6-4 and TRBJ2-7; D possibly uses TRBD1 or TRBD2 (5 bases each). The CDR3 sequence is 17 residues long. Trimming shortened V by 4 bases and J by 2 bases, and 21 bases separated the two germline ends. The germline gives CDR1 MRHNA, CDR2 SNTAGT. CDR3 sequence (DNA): TGTGCCAGCAGTGGCGAAGGGGACCCGGTGTTAACCTACGAGCAGTACTTC. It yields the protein CASSGEGDPVLTYEQYF.

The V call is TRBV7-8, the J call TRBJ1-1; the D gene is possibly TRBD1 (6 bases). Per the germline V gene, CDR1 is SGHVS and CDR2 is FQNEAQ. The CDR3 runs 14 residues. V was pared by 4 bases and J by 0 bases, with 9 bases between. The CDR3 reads CASSSGAMNTEAFF. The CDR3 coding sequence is TGTGCCAGCAGCTCAGGGGCGATGAACACTGAAGCTTTCTTT.

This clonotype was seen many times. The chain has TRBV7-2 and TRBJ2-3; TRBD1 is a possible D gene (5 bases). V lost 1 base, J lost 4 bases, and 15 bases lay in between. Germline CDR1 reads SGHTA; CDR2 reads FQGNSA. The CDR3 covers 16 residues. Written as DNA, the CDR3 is TGTGCCAGCAGCTTAGAGGGGATAGCCCGGGCAGATACGCAGTATTTT. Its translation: CASSLEGIARADTQYF.

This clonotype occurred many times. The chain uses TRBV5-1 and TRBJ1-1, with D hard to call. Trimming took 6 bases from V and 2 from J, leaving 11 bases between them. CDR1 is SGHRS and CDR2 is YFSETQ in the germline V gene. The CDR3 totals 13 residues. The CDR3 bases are TGCGCCAGCACCCTTGACTCAAACACTGAAGCTTTCTTT. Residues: CASTLDSNTEAFF.